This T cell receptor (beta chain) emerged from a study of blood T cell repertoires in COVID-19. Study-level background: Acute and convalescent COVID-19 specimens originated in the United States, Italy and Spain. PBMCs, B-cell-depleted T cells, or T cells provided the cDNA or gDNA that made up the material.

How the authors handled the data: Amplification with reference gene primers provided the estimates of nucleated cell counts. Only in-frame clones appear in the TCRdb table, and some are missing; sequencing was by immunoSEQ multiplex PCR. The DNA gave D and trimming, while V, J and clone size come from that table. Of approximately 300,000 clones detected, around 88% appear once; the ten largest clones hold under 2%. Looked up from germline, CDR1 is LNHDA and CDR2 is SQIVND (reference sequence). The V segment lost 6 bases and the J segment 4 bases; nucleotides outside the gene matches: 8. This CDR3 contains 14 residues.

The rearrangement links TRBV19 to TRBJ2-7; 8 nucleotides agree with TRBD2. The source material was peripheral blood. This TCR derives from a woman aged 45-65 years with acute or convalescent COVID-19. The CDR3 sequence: CASRPSGRRYEQYF. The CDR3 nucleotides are TGTGCCAGTAGGCCCAGCGGGAGAAGGTACGAGCAGTACTTC.